Sequencing of this TCR beta chain was carried out in a study of PD-L1 blockade in urothelial cancer. Overall study: Samples of blood were analyzed 3 weeks (second dose) and 6 weeks after treatment start.

TCRdb keeps only in-frame clones here, not all; method: immunoSEQ multiplex PCR. The sample lists around 29,000 clones, around 84% occurring once. Time point defined: peripheral blood 6 weeks after treatment start. Per the germline V gene, CDR1 is SGHKS and CDR2 is YYEKEE (reference sequence). Trimming took 7 bases from V and 5 from J; bases not matched to a gene: 11. This CDR3 is built from 14 residues. The chain recombines TRBV5-5 with TRBJ2-5; 7 bases are shared with TRBD1. Sequencing used PBMCs, obtained around atezolizumab (anti-PD-L1) treatment. This receptor was taken from a man aged 65 to 85 with urothelial cancer. Here the CDR3 reads CASYLEGAFETQYF. The CDR3 bases are TGTGCCAGCTACCTAGAGGGGGCATTTGAGACCCAGTACTTC.